This T cell receptor (beta chain) was retrieved from a study of Graves' ophthalmopathy and Graves' hyperthyroidism. Background on the study: Hyperthyroidism is called stable when no ophthalmopathy develops within 18 months of follow-up. Study-wide findings and caveats: Blood repertoires reportedly contained most expanded thyroid clonotypes above 0.001 frequency. A 13-signature model separated ophthalmopathy from stable hyperthyroidism, reaching less than 90% sensitivity and around 79% specificity cross-validated.

Worth noting for this clonotype: Its matching antigen is unknown. It may be a read error: a sequence one base away is much more abundant.

The study amplified TCR beta CDR3 regions using RNA transcripts. Second-round multiplex PCR followed a first-round RT-PCR using HTBI primers. One entry per CDR3 protein, called by TCRdb with MiXCR from the multiplex PCR reads. The sample contains around 1.1 million distinct CDR3 sequences, about two fifths of which appear only once. Clinical symptoms, serum thyroxine, TRAb, thyroid ultrasound and orbital computed tomography formed the basis of diagnosis. The ends were cut back, 6 bases at V and 0 bases at J, with 17 bases in the middle. Germline V gene data show CDR1 as DFQATT and CDR2 as SNEGSKA (reference sequence). The CDR3 consists of 16 residues.

Sequencing used peripheral blood or thyroid tissue (not recorded which). The TCR originated in an adult man with Graves' hyperthyroidism. This rearrangement joins TRBV20-1 to TRBJ1-4; D is unresolved. CDR3 bases: TGCAGTGCAAGCGAGGGTTGGACTGCAACTAATGAAAAACTGTTTTTT. Amino acid sequence: CSASEGWTATNEKLFF.